This section outlines one TCR beta chain sequence together with its context. In this sample, this clonotype turned up many times. It lacks a known antigen. No qualities accompany the bases; no much larger clone lies one base away. For sorted-subset TCR libraries, 1 million sorted CD4+ or CD8+ T cells were used. Peripheral blood underwent Ficoll-Hypaque density gradient centrifugation to isolate PBMCs, which were then cryopreserved in liquid nitrogen. Paired sorted CD4+ and CD8+ subsets came from healthy controls, HAM/TSP patients and MS patients. This entry belongs to a study of neurological immune-mediated disorders (dated by TCRdb to about 2019). Notes on the research overall: The study compared peripheral blood TCR-beta repertoires of HTLV-I-associated myelopathy (HAM/TSP) patients, multiple sclerosis patients and healthy controls using UMI-based sequencing. The approximately 110 TCR-beta libraries included longitudinal samples, technical triplicates and paired sorted CD4+ and CD8+ T-cell subsets alongside PBMC samples. Of the approximately 70 subjects in the cohort, around 14 were HAM/TSP patients, some 34 were multiple sclerosis patients, and some 20 were healthy controls.

Reading from cysteine to phenylalanine, the CDR3 counts 16 amino acids. The kept DNA is CDR3 alone, 48 bases in frame from the first base. The germline ends are 12 bases apart after V is trimmed by 2 bases and J by 1 base. According to the germline V gene, CDR1 reads LGHNT and CDR2 reads FRNRAP. cDNA synthesis used template-switch 5'RACE with a primer carrying a 10-nucleotide random unique molecular identifier tagging each TCR transcript. Every sequencing run yielded over 190 million TCR-beta sequences covering 15-18 subjects. The RNeasy kit was used to extract total RNA. The KAPA Real-time Library Amplification kit was used to amplify TCR-beta VDJ regions with primers targeting the TCR constant region and the 5'RACE anchor. A first PCR added sample indexes and Illumina adaptors, and a second PCR then raised library yield. The roughly 650 bp TCR product was size-selected on a 2% E-gel SizeSelection system after Ampure bead purification. Library quality was checked on a Bioanalyzer, concentration was measured with Qubit, and libraries were quantified with the Kapa Library Quantification kit before pooling. An Illumina HiSeq 2500 was used to sequence the libraries paired-end at 2 x 150 bp. To increase sequence diversity, roughly 24-32% phiX was spiked into each library pool. Turning to the authors' computational methods: Quality-filtered reads were processed with the UMI-based MiGEC pipeline, which removed over 85% of raw TCR sequences during error correction. VDJ genes were aligned to IMGT germline references, and clonotypes were defined by unique CDR3 amino acid sequence plus V-J genes. Clonal expansion, Shannon diversity, and CDR3 relatedness (CalcPairwiseDistances, ClusterSamples) were evaluated with VDJtools, and phylogenetic trees were built with CLCbio workbench. A clone was classed as expanded if it had 8 or more unique UMIs, a cutoff based on coefficient-of-variation modelling across technical triplicates. Using fastp at Q25 and MiXCR, TCRdb reprocessed the public reads and kept productive beta chains. Rows with a matching CDR3 protein are joined into one entry that keeps the most common DNA and genes. These V and J calls originate from TCRdb's pipeline instead of the authors' own analysis. Counted in this sample were some 30,000 distinct CDR3 sequences; under 30% of them appeared once. The ten biggest clones cover 25% to 30% of the sample.

Results and caveats for the whole study, not just this receptor: TCR clonal expansion was highest in HAM/TSP patients and lowest in MS patients, with MS patients falling below even healthy controls. No identical CDR3 amino acid sequences were found to be shared among expanded clones across subjects, suggesting that TCR-beta repertoires were private in all groups.

The sequenced material came from CD4+ T cells from blood. This TCR derives from a middle-aged man with HTLV-1-associated myelopathy (HAM/TSP). The chain links TRBV12-5 with TRBJ2-1, and the D gene may be TRBD1, 7 bases matching. The nucleotide sequence reads TGTGCTAGTGGTTTGCCCCAGGGGGGATCCTACAATGAGCAGTTCTTC. It codes for CASGLPQGGSYNEQFF.